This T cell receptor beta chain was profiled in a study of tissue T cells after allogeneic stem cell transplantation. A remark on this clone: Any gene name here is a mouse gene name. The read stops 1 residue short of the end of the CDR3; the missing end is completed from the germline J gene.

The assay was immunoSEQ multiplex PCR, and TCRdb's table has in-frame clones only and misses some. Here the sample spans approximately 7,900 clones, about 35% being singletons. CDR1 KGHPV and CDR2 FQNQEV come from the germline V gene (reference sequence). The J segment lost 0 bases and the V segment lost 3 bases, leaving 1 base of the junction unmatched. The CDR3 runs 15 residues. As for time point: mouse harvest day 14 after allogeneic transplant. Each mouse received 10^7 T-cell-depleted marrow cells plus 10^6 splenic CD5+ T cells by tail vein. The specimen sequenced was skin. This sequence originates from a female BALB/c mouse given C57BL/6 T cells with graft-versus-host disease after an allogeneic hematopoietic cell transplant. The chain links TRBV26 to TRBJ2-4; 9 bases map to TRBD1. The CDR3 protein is CASSLGTGSQNTLYF. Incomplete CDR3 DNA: TGTGCCAGCAGTCTAGGGACAGGGAGTCAAAACACCTTGTAC.